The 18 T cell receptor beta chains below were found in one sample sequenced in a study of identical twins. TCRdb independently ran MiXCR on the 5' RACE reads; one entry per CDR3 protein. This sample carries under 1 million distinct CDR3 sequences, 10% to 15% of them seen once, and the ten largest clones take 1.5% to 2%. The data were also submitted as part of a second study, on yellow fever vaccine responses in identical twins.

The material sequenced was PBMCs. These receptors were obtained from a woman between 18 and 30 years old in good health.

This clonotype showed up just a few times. CDR3 in DNA: TGTGCCAGCAGGGCTAGCGGTCTCCACTACGAGCAGTACTTC. This translates into CASRASGLHYEQYF. The rearrangement joins TRBV12-3 or TRBV12-4 to TRBJ2-7, with TRBD2 matching 7 bases. Trimming removed 6 bases from V and 3 bases from J; junction bases left unmatched: 8. The CDR3 totals 14 residues.

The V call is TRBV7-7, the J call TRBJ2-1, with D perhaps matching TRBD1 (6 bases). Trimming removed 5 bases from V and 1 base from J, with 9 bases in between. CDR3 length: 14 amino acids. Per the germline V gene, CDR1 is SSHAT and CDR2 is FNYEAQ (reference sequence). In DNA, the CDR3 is TGTGCCAGCAGCCGAGGACAGTCCTACAATGAGCAGTTCTTC. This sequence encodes CASSRGQSYNEQFF.

The CDR3 region has the DNA TGCGCCAGCAGCTTGGGGAGCCGTCAAGAGACCCAGTACTTC. Its translation: CASSLGSRQETQYF. This chain connects TRBV5-1 to TRBJ2-5; D call uncertain. V lost 0 bases, J lost 2 bases, and 8 bases lay in between. The V gene's germline CDR1 is SGHRS and CDR2 YFSETQ. This CDR3 is 14 amino acids long.

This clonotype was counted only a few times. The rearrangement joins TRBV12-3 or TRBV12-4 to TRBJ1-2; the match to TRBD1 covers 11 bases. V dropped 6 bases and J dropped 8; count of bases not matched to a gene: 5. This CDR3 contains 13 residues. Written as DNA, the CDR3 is TGTGCCAGCAGAAAAGGACAGGGGGCCGGCTACACCTTC. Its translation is CASRKGQGAGYTF.

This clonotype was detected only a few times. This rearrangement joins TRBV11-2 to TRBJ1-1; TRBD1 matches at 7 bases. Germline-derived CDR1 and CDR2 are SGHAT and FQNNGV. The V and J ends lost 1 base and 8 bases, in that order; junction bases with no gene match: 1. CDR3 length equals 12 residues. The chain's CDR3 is CASSLGDREAFF. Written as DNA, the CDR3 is TGTGCCAGCAGCTTAGGGGACAGAGAAGCTTTCTTT.

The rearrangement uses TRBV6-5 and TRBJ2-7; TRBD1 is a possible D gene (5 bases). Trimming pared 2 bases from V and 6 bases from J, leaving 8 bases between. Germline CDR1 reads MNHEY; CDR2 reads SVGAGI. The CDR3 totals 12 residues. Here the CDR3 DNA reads TGTGCCAGCAGTTACGGGGCCGGCGAGCAGTACTTC. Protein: CASSYGAGEQYF.

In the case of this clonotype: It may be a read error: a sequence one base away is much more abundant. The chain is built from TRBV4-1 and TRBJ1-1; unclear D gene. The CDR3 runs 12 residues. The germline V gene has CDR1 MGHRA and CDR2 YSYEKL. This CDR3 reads CASSPRSHEALF. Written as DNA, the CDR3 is TGCGCCAGCAGCCCCCGGTCACATGAAGCTTTGTTT.

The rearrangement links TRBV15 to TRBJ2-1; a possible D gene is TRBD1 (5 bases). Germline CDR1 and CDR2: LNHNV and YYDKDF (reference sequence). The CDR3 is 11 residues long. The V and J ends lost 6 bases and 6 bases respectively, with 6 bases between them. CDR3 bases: TGTGCCACCAGGCAGGGCAATGAGCAGTTCTTC. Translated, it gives CATRQGNEQFF.

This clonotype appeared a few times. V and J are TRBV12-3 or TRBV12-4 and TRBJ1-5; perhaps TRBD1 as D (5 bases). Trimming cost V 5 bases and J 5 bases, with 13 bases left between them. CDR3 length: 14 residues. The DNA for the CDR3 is TGTGCCAGCAGTACCCAGGGTTGGGATCAGCCCCAGCATTTT. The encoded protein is CASSTQGWDQPQHF.

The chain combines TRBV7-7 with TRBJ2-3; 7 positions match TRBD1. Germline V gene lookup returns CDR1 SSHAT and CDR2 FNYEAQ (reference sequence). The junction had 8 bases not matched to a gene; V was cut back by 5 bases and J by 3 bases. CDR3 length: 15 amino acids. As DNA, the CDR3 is TGTGCCAGCAGCCCAGGGACAGCCCCAACAGATACGCAGTATTTT. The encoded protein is CASSPGTAPTDTQYF.

The CDR3 region is CASNPSTSGSGNEQFF. The CDR3 DNA follows: TGTGCCAGCAACCCCTCCACTAGCGGGAGTGGTAATGAGCAGTTCTTC. This chain connects TRBV28 to TRBJ2-1; TRBD2 aligns across 11 bases. The CDR3 has 16 amino acids. V shed 7 bases, J shed 7 bases, and the junction held 12 bases outside the gene matches. From germline, CDR1 is MDHEN and CDR2 SYDVKM.

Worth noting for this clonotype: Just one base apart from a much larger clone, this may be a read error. This CDR3 reads CASSQRGNEPYTDTQYF. CDR3 in DNA: TGTGCCAGCAGCCAACGGGGGAATGAACCTTACACAGATACGCAGTATTTT. The gene calls are TRBV3-1 and TRBJ2-3; D possibly corresponds to TRBD2 (6 bases). The CDR3 consists of 17 residues. CDR1 and CDR2 (germline): LGHDT, YNNKEL (reference sequence). With 2 bases removed from V and 2 bases from J, the gap between germline ends came to 17 bases.

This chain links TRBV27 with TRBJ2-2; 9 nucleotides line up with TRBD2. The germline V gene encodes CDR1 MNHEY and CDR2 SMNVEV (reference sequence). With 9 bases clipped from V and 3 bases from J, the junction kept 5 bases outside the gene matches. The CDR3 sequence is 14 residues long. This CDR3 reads CASGRGGYTGELFF. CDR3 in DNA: TGTGCCAGTGGGCGGGGGGGGTACACCGGGGAGCTGTTTTTT.

The CDR3 nucleotides are TGCGCCAGCAGCTTGGAAATCAGGACGTTCACAGATACGCAGTATTTT. Protein product: CASSLEIRTFTDTQYF. This chain links TRBV5-1 with TRBJ2-3; no clear D gene. V lost 0 bases to trimming and J lost 2 bases, with 13 bases between them. The germline gives CDR1 SGHRS, CDR2 YFSETQ. CDR3 length: 16 amino acids.

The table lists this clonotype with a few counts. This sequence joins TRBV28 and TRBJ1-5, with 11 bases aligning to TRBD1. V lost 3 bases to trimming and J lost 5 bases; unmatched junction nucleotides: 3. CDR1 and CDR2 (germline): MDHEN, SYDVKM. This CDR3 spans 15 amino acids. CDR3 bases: TGTGCCAGCAGTTTGGACAGGGGGCTTCATCAGCCCCAGCATTTT. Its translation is CASSLDRGLHQPQHF.

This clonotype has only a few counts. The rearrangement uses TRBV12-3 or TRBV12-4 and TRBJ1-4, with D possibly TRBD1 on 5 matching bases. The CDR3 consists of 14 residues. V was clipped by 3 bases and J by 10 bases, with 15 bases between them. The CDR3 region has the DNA TGTGCCAGCAGTTTTTTGGGGGACGTGGGAAAACTGTTTTTT. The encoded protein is CASSFLGDVGKLFF.

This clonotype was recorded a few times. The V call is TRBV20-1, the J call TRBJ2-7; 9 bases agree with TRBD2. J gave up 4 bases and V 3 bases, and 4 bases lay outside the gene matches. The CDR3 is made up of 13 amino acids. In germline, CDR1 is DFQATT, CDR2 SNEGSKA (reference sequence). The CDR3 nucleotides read TGCAGTGCTAGCCCGACTAGCGGATACGAGCAGTACTTC. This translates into CSASPTSGYEQYF.

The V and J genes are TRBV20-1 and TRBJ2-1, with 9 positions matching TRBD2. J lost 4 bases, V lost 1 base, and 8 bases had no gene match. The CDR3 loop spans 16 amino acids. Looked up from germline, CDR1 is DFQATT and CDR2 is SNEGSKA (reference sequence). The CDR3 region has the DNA TGCAGTGCTAGAGCCGGGAATAGCGGGGGATACAATGAGCAGTTCTTC. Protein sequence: CSARAGNSGGYNEQFF.